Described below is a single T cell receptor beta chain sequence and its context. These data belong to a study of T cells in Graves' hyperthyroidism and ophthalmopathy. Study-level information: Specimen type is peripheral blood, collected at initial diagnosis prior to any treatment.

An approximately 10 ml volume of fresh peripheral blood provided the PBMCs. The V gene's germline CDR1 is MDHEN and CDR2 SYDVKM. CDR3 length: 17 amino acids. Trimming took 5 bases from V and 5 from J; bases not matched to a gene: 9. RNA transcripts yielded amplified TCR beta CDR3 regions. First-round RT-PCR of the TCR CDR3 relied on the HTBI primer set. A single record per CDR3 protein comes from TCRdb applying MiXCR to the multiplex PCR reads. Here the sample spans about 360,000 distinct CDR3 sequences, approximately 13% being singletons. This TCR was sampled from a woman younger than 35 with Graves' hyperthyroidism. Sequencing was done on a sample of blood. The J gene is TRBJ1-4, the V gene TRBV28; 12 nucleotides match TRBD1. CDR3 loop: CASSVGPGQGANEKLFF. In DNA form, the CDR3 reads TGTGCCAGCAGTGTTGGGCCGGGACAGGGGGCGAATGAAAAACTGTTTTTT.